This T cell receptor (beta chain) was profiled in a study of shared clonotypes between healthy human individuals (dated by TCRdb to 2020 to 2021). For the study in its entirety: The cohort comprised two women and a few men aged 18 to 49 years. For each donor, CD4 naive and CD4 memory were each run on three plates, CD8 naive on two plates, and CD8 memory on one plate. The study deeply sequenced blood TCR repertoires of about 5 healthy adults to estimate repertoire size and the extent of clonotype sharing between individuals. To increase sequencing depth and limit assay-specific biases, different laboratories used diverse techniques to prepare libraries and sequence TCR repertoires. Per donor, leukapheresis produced somewhere between about 0.94 and 10 billion PBMCs. Broad study findings and their caveats: Roughly 5% of naive CD4, around 3.5% of naive CD8, 2% to 2.5% of memory CD4, and less than 0.45% of memory CD8 clonotypes were shared across four donors. Pairwise subsampling indicated that sequencing depth was expected to affect the degree of clonotype sharing among donors. Naive subsets generally had larger estimated clonotype richness than memory subsets did. Compared with non-shared clonotypes, the clonotypes found in all four sorted-subset donors had higher generation probabilities. Rarefaction of sorted-subset datasets indicated incomplete sequencing despite the large sequencing depth. Because the study included a small number of donors, the genetic and exposure-history diversity represented was limited. Sampling was restricted to blood, and TCR repertoires in tissues likely differ from the TCR repertoires found in blood.

Using the deep immunoSEQ assay, multiplex PCR amplified TCR CDR3 regions from genomic DNA. Genomic DNA extracted from each cell subset was distributed evenly over all wells of several immunoSEQ 96-well plates, and each plate served as one replicate. For sorted subsets, each replicate PCR was loaded with roughly 190 ng genomic DNA, equivalent to some 31,000 T cell genomes. Purified libraries were quantified with a Qubit 3.0 fluorometer, sized on a Bioanalyzer 2100, and re-quantified with the KAPA Library Quantification kit. Every immunoSEQ 96-well plate was sequenced on a separate single-read 150-cycle Illumina NextSeq 550 flow cell. In the original analysis: Because the immunoSEQ output held only junctional sequences and lacked quality scores, the filtering could not match the filtering applied to full-length reads. To assign V/J genes and CDR3, sequences were annotated against IMGT germline references using PyIR, a Python wrapper for IgBLAST v1.9. Any read was removed if the V/J assignment was weak (E-value above 1e-6), the CDR3 was missing, or the read contained stop codons, out-of-frame junctions, or ambiguous translated residues. V3J clonotypes were defined as sequences sharing an identical inferred V gene, J gene, and CDR3 amino acid sequence. Percentage overlap between repertoires was computed as shared unique clonotypes divided by the size of the smaller repertoire. Repertoire richness was assessed with RTK rarefaction, the Chao1 estimator, and Recon v2.1 estimates of unobserved clonotypes. Generation probabilities were computed with OLGA for all TCRbeta clonotypes obtained by the gDNA method from a handful of donors. Imported from immuneACCESS, the table was reduced by TCRdb to in-frame sequences with V and J called. These copies leave out some clones; in studies compared against another copy, an unresolved V gene accounts for under half, and the cause of the remainder is not known. The DNA gave D and trimming, while V, J and clone size come from that table. The sample includes some 1,100,000 clones, with 75% to 85% observed a single time. The biggest ten clones account for approximately 0.56% of the sample.

A distance of 15 bases separates the germline ends of V and J, which lose 3 bases and 0 bases respectively. From the germline V gene, CDR1 is SGHDT and CDR2 is YYEEEE. Including cysteine and phenylalanine, the CDR3 has 17 amino acids. Only the CDR3 portion is preserved as DNA: 51 bases, with reading frame beginning at the first base. This clone has at least ten counts. Its antigen remains unidentified. Base qualities are not provided; no much larger clone lies one nucleotide away. Healthy HIV-negative adults with no recently reported acute infections or vaccinations were included as donors. Every donor was a Caucasian adult residing in Nashville, Tennessee, USA. Magnetic negative selection was used to enrich CD4+ T cells, after which naive cells were positively selected on CD45RA and the negative fraction became the memory subset. Blood was collected by leukapheresis, and PBMCs were isolated by Ficoll-Histopaque density gradient centrifugation and then cryopreserved in liquid nitrogen vapor phase. Analytical flow cytometry was used to check the purity and quantity of every magnetically sorted T cell population. Genomic DNA was isolated from each sorted fraction and quantified by UV absorbance on a Nanodrop 2000c.

The sample taken for sequencing was memory CD4+ T cells from PBMCs. Per the publication, the cell subset or site label means: CD45RA-negative fraction. This TCR was recovered from a man aged 18 to 29 in good health. Some clones in this sample may be carry-over from other donors' samples. Recombination linked TRBV5-6 to TRBJ1-4, and the D gene may be TRBD1, 6 bases matching. The DNA sequence is TGTGCCAGCAGCTACGGACCAACAGGGCCAACTAATGAAAAACTGTTTTTT. Its coded protein is CASSYGPTGPTNEKLFF.